This entry is about one T cell receptor beta chain. Its antigen is unidentified. The germline V gene has CDR1 SNHLY and CDR2 FYNNEI. This CDR3 is built from 13 residues. The ends lost 9 bases at V and 7 bases at J; junction bases unmatched: 9. The data stem from a study of T cell responses to AZD1222 COVID-19 vaccine. Whole-study results and caveats: As reported, nearly half of all spike-specific TCRs target variant regions that are unmutated.

Libraries were prepared by immunoSEQ multiplex PCR; TCRdb keeps only in-frame clonotypes and omits some of them. The table includes about 150,000 clones, roughly 92% detected once. The TCR was taken from an adult in good health. The sequences come from peripheral blood, collected on day 0 of AZD1222 vaccination. The gene calls are TRBV2 and TRBJ1-2; 9 bases match TRBD1. CDR3 nucleotide sequence: TGTGCCAGGGAGGGACAGGGTCTAGGTGGCTACACCTTC. It is translated as CAREGQGLGGYTF.